This T cell receptor (beta chain) was sequenced during a study of blood T cell repertoires in COVID-19. Study-wide context: Acute-phase and convalescent COVID-19 samples originated in the United States, Italy and Spain. The analysed material was cDNA or gDNA that came from T cells, B-cell-depleted T cells, or PBMCs.

The V end lost 5 bases, the J end lost 8 bases, and 7 bases lay between the germline ends. This CDR3 comprises 12 residues. Germline CDR1 is MGHDK and CDR2 is SYGVNS. Original handling: The assay estimated nucleated cells by amplifying reference gene primers. The data were produced by immunoSEQ multiplex PCR, yet TCRdb's version contains in-frame clones alone and is incomplete. Clone size and the V and J calls come from that table; the DNA yielded D and trimming. The table has about 54,000 clones, less than 85% seen once; the top ten hold roughly 5.2%. The genes are TRBV25-1 and TRBJ1-6; unclear D gene. The specimen was peripheral blood. The sequence was obtained from a human donor in a cohort sampled during active COVID-19. CDR3 in amino acids: CASSHSDSPLHF. For the CDR3, the DNA is TGTGCCAGCAGTCATTCGGATTCACCCCTCCACTTT.